A selection of T cell receptor beta chains follows, all from one sample in a study of blood T cell repertoires in COVID-19. Sequencing used immunoSEQ multiplex PCR; TCRdb keeps in-frame clones, though not all of them. The table lists about 14,000 clones, around 80% of them singletons. Input material: peripheral blood. These receptors were obtained from a woman in her fifties or sixties with active or convalescent COVID-19. Each CDR3 is given with its conserved first and last residue. D genes are given only for firm matches. Size tells how often a clone was seen (once, few, many) or the class of an expanded clone, and some rows leave it out.

>TRBJ1-6|.|TRBV2|TRBD1
TGTGCCAGCAGTGCCCCCCACGAGACAGGGGGCTTCTATAATTCACCCCTCCACTTT
CASSAPHETGGFYNSPLHF
>TRBJ1-4|.|TRBV6-5|.
TGTGCCAGCAGTTACGGAGATAATGAAAAACTGTTTTTT
CASSYGDNEKLFF
>TRBJ1-5|.|TRBV15|.
TGTGCCACCAGCAGAGATCTCAATCAGCCCCAGCATTTT
CATSRDLNQPQHF
>TRBJ1-5|.|TRBV4-1|.
TGCGCCAGCAGCCAAGGACAGAATAGCAATCAGCCCCAGCATTTT
CASSQGQNSNQPQHF
>TRBJ2-7|.|TRBV7-9|TRBD1
TGTGCCAGCAAAGTAACAGGGGCTTCCTACGAGCAGTACTTC
CASKVTGASYEQYF
>TRBJ1-2|few|TRBV4-2|.
TGTGCCAGCAGCCAAGATGTTGGAAACAGGGTGGATGGCTACACCTTC
CASSQDVGNRVDGYTF
>TRBJ2-4|.|TRBV7-9|.
TGTGCCAGCAGCTTAGTAGCAGGGGAAAACATTCAGTACTTC
CASSLVAGENIQYF
>TRBJ2-7|.|TRBV7-9|.
TGTGCCAGCAGCCAGGGGCGCCCCGAGCAGTACTTC
CASSQGRPEQYF
>TRBJ1-4|few|TRBV6-7|.
TGTGCCAGCAGGCCCCCGGGGGGTGCAACTAATGAAAAACTGTTTTTT
CASRPPGGATNEKLFF
>TRBJ2-2|.|TRBV9|.
TGTGCCAGCGGCAGTGGGGGCTCGGGGGAGCTGTTTTTT
CASGSGGSGELFF
>TRBJ2-2|.|TRBV9|.
TGTGCCAGCGATGGGCCCGGGCGGGGTAACACCGGGGAGCTGTTTTTT
CASDGPGRGNTGELFF
>TRBJ1-4|few|TRBV4-1|.
TGCGCCAGCAGCCAAAGGCAGGGAAAAAATGAAAAACTGTTTTTT
CASSQRQGKNEKLFF
>TRBJ1-2|once|TRBV27|TRBD1
TGTGCCAGCAGTTTATCGGGTTACGGACAGGGAGGGATCTATGGCTACACCTTC
CASSLSGYGQGGIYGYTF
>TRBJ2-7|.|TRBV27|TRBD2
TGTGCCAGCAAGCCTAGCGGGAGCTACGAGCAGTACTTC
CASKPSGSYEQYF
>TRBJ1-2|.|TRBV28|TRBD1
TGTGCCAGCAGTATGGGGACAGGGCGGTATGGCTACACCTTC
CASSMGTGRYGYTF
>TRBJ2-7|.|TRBV6-5|.
TGTGCCAGCAGTACCCGGGGGAGACACTACGAGCAGTACTTC
CASSTRGRHYEQYF
>TRBJ2-7|.|TRBV27|.
TGTGCCAGCAGGCGGGACAGACAAACCTACGAGCAGTACTTC
CASRRDRQTYEQYF
>TRBJ2-2|.|TRBV7-9|.
TGTGCCAGCAGCTCAGGGCCCGGGAGTTACACCGGGGAGCTGTTTTTT
CASSSGPGSYTGELFF
>TRBJ1-1|.|TRBV9|TRBD1
TGTGCCAGCAGCCAAAGACAGGGGGACACTGAAGCTTTCTTT
CASSQRQGDTEAFF
>TRBJ2-3|.|TRBV29-1|.
TGCAGCGGAGGGCGGCTTAGGGCAGATACGCAGTATTTT
CSGGRLRADTQYF